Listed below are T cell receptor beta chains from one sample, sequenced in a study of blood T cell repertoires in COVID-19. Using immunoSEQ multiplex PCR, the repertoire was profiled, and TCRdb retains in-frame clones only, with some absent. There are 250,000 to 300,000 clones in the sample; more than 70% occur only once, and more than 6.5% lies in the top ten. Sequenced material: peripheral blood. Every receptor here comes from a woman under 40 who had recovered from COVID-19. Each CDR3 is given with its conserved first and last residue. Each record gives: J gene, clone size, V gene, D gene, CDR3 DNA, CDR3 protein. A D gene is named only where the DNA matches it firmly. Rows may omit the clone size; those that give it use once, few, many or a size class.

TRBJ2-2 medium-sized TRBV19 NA TGTGCCAGTAGTATAGCAGGCAGGGGTATTGAGCTGTTTTTT CASSIAGRGIELFF
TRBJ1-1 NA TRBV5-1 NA TGCGCCAGCAGTTATACAGGAAACACTGAAGCTTTCTTT CASSYTGNTEAFF
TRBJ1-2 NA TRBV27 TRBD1 TGTGCCAGCAGTTTAAGGGGGTTTCGACAGGGGGACGGCTACACCTTC CASSLRGFRQGDGYTF
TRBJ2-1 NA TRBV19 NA TGTGCCAGTAGTATAGGGGCTCAGGGGAACTACAATGAGCAGTTCTTC CASSIGAQGNYNEQFF
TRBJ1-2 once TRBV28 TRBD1 TGTGCCAGCAGTGTTTCCAGGGGGCCCAATAGCTACACCTTC CASSVSRGPNSYTF
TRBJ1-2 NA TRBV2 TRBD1 TGTGCCAGCAGGGACAGGGGAGGCTACACCTTC CASRDRGGYTF
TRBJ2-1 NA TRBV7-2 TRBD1 TGTGCCAGCAGCGCAAACAGGGGTGAGCAGTTCTTC CASSANRGEQFF
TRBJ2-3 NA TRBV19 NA TGTGCCAGTAGTATCAGGGAGGAATCGCAGTATTTT CASSIREESQYF
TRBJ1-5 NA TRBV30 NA TGTGCCTGGAGTGTCACATTTAATCAGCCCCAGCATTTT CAWSVTFNQPQHF
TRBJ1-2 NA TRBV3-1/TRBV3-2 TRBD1 TGTGCCAGCAGCCGGACAGGACAAAACTATGGCTACACCTTC CASSRTGQNYGYTF
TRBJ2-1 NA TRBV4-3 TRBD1 TGCGCCAGCAGCCAAGATTACAGGGGTGATTATGAGCAGTTCTTC CASSQDYRGDYEQFF
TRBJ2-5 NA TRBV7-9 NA TGTGCCAGCAGGAGAGAAGAGACCCAGTACTTC CASRREETQYF
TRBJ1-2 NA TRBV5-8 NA TGTGCCAGCAGCCGTCAGGGAAACTATGGCTACACCTTC CASSRQGNYGYTF
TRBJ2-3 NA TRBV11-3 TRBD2 TGTGCCAGCAGCAAGCAAGGGACTACCACAGATACGCAGTATTTT CASSKQGTTTDTQYF
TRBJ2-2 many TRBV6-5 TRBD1 TGTGCCAGCAGTACAGGGGATGACACCGGGGAGCTGTTTTTT CASSTGDDTGELFF
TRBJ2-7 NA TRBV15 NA TGTGCCACCAGCAGAGATCGGAGGTACGAGCAGTACTTC CATSRDRRYEQYF
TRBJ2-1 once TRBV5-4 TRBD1 TGTGCCAGCAGATCCCTGGACAGGGGGGCCTACAATGAGCAGTTCTTC CASRSLDRGAYNEQFF
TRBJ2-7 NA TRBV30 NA TGTGCCTTCTCAGGGGGGTCCTACGAGCAGTACTTC CAFSGGSYEQYF
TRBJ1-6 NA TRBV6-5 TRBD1 TGTGCCAGCAGTTACCTGACAGGGAGTTCACCCCTCCACTTT CASSYLTGSSPLHF
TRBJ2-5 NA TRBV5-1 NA TGCGCCAGCAGCTTGTTGCAGGGAGGCCAAGAGACCCAGTACTTC CASSLLQGGQETQYF
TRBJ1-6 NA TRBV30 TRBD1 TGTGCCTGGAGTGCCGGGACAGGGTTATCACCCCTCCACTTT CAWSAGTGLSPLHF
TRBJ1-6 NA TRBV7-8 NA TGTGCCAGCAGCTTAGCGAGCAGGGCGCAGAATTCACCCCTCCACTTT CASSLASRAQNSPLHF
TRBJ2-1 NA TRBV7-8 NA TGTGCCAGCAGCTTAGCTAAGGGACTGAGTTACAATGAGCAGTTCTTC CASSLAKGLSYNEQFF
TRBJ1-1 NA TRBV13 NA TGTGCCAGCAGCCGGCGGACAGCCATGGAAATGAACACTGAAGCTTTCTTT CASSRRTAMEMNTEAFF
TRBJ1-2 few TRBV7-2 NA TGTGCCAGCAGCTTCATAGGGGTGGGTTATGGCTACACCTTC CASSFIGVGYGYTF
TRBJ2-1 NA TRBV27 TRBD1 TGTGCCAGCAGTTCGACAGGGGTCTGGGAGCAGTTCTTC CASSSTGVWEQFF
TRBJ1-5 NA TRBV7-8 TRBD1 TGTGCCAGCAGCCACTACAGGGGCCGGGGCAAAGGGAGCAATCAGCCCCAGCATTTT CASSHYRGRGKGSNQPQHF
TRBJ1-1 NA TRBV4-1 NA TGCGCCAGCAGCCAAGATCTCGGACTTTCGGGTGGCACTGAAGCTTTCTTT CASSQDLGLSGGTEAFF
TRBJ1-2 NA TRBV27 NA TGTGCCAGCAGTGCGCAGCCGTGGCAGGCATTAACCTATGGCTACACCTTC CASSAQPWQALTYGYTF
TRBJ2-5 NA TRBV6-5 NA TGTGCCAGCAGTTATGGGCGGGGTCTTGAGACCCAGTACTTC CASSYGRGLETQYF
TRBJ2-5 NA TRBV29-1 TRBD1 TGCAGCGTTCTCGGTCTGGGACAGGGAGACCAAGCCGACCAAGAGACCCAGTACTTC CSVLGLGQGDQADQETQYF
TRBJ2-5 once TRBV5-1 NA TGCGCCAGCAGCGGGAGGGATGGGGGGCCGAGGGAGACCCAGTACTTC CASSGRDGGPRETQYF
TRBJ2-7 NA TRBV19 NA TGTGCCAGTGGGGACAAAAACTACGAGCAGTACTTC CASGDKNYEQYF
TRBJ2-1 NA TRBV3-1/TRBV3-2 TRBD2 TGTGCCAGCAGGATTAGCGGGGGGGCTTACAATGAGCAGTTCTTC CASRISGGAYNEQFF
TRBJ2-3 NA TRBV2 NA TGTGCCAGCACCGGGGGATCAGGAGATACGCAGTATTTT CASTGGSGDTQYF
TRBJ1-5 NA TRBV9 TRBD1 TGTGCCAGCAGCGGTGGGACAGGTGGCTCGCAGCCCCAGCATTTT CASSGGTGGSQPQHF
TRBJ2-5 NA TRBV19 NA TGTGCCAGTAGTATAGCCAGGGATGAGACCCAGTACTTC CASSIARDETQYF
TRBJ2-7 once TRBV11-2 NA TGTGCCAGCACCCGACTTGGTGGCGAGCAGTACTTC CASTRLGGEQYF
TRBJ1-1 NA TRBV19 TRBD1 TGTGCCAGTAGTATCCTACAGGGGGGCACTGAAGCTTTCTTT CASSILQGGTEAFF
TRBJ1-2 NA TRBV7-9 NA TGTGCCAGCAGCCGAGAACCTCGGGGCTACACCTTC CASSREPRGYTF
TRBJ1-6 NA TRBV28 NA TGTGCCAGCACAGGTCAGGGGTACGGATCACCCCTCCACTTT CASTGQGYGSPLHF
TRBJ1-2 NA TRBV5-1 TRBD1 TGCGCCAGCAGCTTGATGGGACAGCATTTTCCTAACTATGGCTACACCTTC CASSLMGQHFPNYGYTF
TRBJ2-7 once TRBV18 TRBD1 TGTGCCAGCTCACCGTCGACAGGGTTCTACGAGCAGTACTTC CASSPSTGFYEQYF
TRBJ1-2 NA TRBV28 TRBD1 TGTGCCAGCAGTTTATCGCCGACAGGGTCTGGCTACACCTTC CASSLSPTGSGYTF
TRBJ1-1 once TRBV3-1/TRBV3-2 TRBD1 TGTGCCAGCAGCCAAGGTTTACAGGGGCCCTCGGGACGTACTGAAGCTTTCTTT CASSQGLQGPSGRTEAFF